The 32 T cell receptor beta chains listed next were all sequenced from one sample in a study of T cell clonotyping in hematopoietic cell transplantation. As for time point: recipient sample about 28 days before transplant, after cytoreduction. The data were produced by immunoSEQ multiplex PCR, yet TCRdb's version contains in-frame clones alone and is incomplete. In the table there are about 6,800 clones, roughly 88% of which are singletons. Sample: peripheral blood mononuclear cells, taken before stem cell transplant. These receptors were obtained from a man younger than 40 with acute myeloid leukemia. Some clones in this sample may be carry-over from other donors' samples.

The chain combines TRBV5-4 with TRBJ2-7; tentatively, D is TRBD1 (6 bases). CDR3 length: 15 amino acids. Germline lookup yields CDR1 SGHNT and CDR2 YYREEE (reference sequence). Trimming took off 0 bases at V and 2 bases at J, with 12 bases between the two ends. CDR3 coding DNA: TGTGCCAGCAGCTTGGATCAGGGGCCGGCCTACGAGCAGTACTTC. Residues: CASSLDQGPAYEQYF.

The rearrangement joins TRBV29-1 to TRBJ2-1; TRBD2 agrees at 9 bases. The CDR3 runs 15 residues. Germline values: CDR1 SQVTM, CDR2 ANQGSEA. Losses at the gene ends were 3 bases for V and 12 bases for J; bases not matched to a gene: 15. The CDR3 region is CSVDEWPRAGGLQFF. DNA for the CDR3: TGCAGCGTTGACGAATGGCCGAGAGCGGGAGGTTTGCAGTTCTTC.

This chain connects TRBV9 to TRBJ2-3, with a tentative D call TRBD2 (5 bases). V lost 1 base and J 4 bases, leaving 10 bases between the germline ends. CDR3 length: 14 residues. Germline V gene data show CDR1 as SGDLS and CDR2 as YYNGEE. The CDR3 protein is CASSVSGKADTQYF. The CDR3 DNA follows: TGTGCCAGCAGCGTATCCGGGAAGGCAGATACGCAGTATTTT. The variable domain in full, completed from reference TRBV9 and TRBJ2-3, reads DSGVTQTPKHLITATGQRVTLRCSPRSGDLSVYWYQQSLDQGLQFLIQYYNGEERAKGNILERFSAQQFPDLHSELNLSSLELGDSALYFCASSVSGKADTQYFGPGTRLTVL.

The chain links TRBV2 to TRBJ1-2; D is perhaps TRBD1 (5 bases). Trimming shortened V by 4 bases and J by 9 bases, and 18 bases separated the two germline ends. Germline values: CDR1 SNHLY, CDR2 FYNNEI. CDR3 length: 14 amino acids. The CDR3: CASSVGVDYDSYTF. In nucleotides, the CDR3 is TGTGCCAGCAGTGTAGGGGTAGACTACGATAGCTACACCTTC. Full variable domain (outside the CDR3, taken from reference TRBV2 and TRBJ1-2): EPEVTQTPSHQVTQMGQEVILRCVPISNHLYFYWYRQILGQKVEFLVSFYNNEISEKSEIFDDQFSVERPDGSNFTLKIRSTKLEDSAMYFCASSVGVDYDSYTFGSGTRLTVV.

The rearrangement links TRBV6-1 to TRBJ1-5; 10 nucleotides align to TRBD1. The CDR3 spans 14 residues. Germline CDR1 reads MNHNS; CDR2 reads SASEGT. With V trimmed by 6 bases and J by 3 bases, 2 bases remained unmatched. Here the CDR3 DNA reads TGTGCCAGCAGGGGACAGGGGAACAATCAGCCCCAGCATTTT. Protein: CASRGQGNNQPQHF.

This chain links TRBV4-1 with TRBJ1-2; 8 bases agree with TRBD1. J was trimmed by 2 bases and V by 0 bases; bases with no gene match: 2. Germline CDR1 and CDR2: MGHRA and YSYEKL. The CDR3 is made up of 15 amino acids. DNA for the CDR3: TGCGCCAGCAGCCAAGAGGACAGGGCCAACTATGGCTACACCTTC. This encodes CASSQEDRANYGYTF.

The CDR3, as DNA: TGTGCCAGCAGCCCCTCGACAGGGTATAATGCCGGGGAGCTGTTTTTT. Its protein product is CASSPSTGYNAGELFF. The V and J genes are TRBV9 and TRBJ2-2; 7 nucleotides align to TRBD1. The germline V gene has CDR1 SGDLS and CDR2 YYNGEE. The J segment lost 6 bases and the V segment lost 4 bases, leaving 12 bases of the junction unmatched. This CDR3 region has 16 residues.

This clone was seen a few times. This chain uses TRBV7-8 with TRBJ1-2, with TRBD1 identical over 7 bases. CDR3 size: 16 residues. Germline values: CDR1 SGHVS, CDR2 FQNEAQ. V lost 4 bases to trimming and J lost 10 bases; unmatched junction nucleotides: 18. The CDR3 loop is CASSSTEQGTYRSYTF. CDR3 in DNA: TGTGCCAGCAGCTCGACTGAACAGGGGACGTATCGCTCCTACACCTTC.

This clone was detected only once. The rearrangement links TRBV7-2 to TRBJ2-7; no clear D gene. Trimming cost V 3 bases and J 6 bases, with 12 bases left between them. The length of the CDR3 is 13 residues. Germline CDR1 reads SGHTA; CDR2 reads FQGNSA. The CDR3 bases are TGTGCCAGCAGCTTCCCGCCCTCCGCCGAGCAGTACTTC. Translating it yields CASSFPPSAEQYF.

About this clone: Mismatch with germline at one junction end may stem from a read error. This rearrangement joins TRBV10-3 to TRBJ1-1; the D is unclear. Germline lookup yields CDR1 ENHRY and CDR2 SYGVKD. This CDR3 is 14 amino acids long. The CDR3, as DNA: TGTGCCATCAGTGACCGACTGAGACACACCGAAGCTTTCTTT. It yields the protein CAISDRLRHTEAFF.

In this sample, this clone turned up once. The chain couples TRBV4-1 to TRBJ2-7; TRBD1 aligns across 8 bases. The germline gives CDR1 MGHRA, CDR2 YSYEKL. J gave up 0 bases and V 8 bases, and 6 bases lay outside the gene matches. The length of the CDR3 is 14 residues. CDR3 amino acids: CASSRDRSSYEQYF. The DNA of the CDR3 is TGCGCCAGCTCCCGGGACAGGAGCTCCTACGAGCAGTACTTC.

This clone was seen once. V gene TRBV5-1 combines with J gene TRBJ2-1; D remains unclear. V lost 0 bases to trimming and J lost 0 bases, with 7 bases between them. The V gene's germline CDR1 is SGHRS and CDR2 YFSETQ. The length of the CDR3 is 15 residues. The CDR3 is CASSLEPSSYNEQFF. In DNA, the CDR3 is TGCGCCAGCAGCTTGGAGCCCAGCTCCTACAATGAGCAGTTCTTC. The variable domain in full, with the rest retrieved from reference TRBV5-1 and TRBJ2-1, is KAGVTQTPRYLIKTRGQQVTLSCSPISGHRSVSWYQQTPGQGLQFLFEYFSETQRNKGNFPGRFSGRQFSNSRSEMNVSTLELGDSALYLCASSLEPSSYNEQFFGPGTRLTVL.

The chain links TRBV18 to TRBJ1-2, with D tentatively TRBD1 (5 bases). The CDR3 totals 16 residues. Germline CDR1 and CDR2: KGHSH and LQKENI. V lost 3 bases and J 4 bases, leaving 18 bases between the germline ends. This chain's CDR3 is CASSPRGPKIGYGYTF. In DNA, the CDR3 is TGTGCCAGCTCACCGCGGGGCCCTAAAATCGGCTATGGCTACACCTTC.

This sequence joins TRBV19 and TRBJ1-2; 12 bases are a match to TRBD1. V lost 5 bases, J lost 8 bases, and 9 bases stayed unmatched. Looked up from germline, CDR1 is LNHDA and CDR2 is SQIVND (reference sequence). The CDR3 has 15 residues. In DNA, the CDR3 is TGTGCCAGTAGTTCCGCCGGGACAGGGGGCCACGGCTACACCTTC. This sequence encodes CASSSAGTGGHGYTF.

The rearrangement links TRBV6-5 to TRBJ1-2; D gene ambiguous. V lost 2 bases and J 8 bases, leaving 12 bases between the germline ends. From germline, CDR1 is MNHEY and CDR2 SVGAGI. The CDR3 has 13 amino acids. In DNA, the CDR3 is TGTGCCAGCAGTTACCCCGGACTAGCCGGCTACACCTTC. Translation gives CASSYPGLAGYTF.

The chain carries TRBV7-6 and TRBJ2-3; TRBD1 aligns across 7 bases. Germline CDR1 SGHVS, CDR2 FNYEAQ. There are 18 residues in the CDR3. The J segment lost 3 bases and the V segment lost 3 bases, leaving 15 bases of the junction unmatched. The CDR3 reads CASSLASNRDSLTDTQYF. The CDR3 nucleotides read TGTGCCAGCAGCTTGGCCTCCAACCGGGACAGTCTAACAGATACGCAGTATTTT.

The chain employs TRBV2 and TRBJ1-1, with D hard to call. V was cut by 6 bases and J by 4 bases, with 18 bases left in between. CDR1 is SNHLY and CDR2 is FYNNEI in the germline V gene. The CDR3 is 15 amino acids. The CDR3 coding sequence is TGTGCCAGCAGGGAGAATGGTGGTTATGGCACTGAAGCTTTCTTT. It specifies CASRENGGYGTEAFF.

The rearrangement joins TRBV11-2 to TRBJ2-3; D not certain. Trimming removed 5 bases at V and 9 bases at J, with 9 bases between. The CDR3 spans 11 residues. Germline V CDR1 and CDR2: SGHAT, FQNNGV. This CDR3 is CASSPLETQYF. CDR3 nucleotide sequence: TGTGCCAGCAGCCCGCTAGAGACGCAGTATTTT.

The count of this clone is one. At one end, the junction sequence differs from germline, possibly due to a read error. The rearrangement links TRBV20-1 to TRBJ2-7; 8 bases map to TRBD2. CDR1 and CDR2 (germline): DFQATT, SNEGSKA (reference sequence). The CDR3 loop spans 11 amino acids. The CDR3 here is CSARGPGRAFF. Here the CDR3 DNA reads TGCAGTGCTAGAGGCCCCGGGAGGGCCTTCTTC.

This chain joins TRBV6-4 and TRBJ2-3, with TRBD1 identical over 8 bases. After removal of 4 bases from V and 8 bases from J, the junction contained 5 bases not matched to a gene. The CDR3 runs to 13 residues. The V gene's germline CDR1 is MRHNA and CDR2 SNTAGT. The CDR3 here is CASSVQGAGTQYF. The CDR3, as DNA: TGTGCCAGCAGTGTCCAGGGGGCCGGTACGCAGTATTTT.

Here the CDR3 DNA reads TGTGCCAGCAGTCCCAGCCCGTTTGGGGGGACCTTC. Its translation is CASSPSPFGGTF. V gene TRBV11-2 combines with J gene TRBJ1-2; possibly TRBD1 for D (5 bases). Germline V gene sequence: CDR1 SGHAT, CDR2 FQNNGV. The CDR3 loop spans 12 amino acids. V was pared by 6 bases and J by 14 bases, with 19 bases between.

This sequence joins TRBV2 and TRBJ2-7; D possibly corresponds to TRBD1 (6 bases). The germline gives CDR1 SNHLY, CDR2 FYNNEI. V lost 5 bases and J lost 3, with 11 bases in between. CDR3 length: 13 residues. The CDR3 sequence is CASSRRDNYEQYF. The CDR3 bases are TGTGCCAGCAGTCGTAGGGACAACTACGAGCAGTACTTC.

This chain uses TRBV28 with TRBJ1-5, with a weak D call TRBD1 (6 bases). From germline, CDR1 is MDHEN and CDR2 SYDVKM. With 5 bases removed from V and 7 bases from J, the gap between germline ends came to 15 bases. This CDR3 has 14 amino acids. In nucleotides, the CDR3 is TGTGCCAGCAGTACTTCCTCAGGGGTCCAGCCCCAGCATTTT. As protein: CASSTSSGVQPQHF.

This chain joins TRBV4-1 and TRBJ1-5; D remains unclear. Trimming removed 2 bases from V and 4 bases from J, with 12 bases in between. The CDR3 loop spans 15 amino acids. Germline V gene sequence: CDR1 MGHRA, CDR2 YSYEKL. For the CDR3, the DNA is TGCGCCAGCAGCCAATTAGGCGCGATTAATCAGCCCCAGCATTTT. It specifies CASSQLGAINQPQHF.

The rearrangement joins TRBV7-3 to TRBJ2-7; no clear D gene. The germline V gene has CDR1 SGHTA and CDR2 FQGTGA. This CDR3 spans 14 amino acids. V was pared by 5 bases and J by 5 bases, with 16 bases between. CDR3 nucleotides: TGTGCCAGCAGCCCGTCGATCGGCCGGGACGAGCAGTACTTC. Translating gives CASSPSIGRDEQYF.

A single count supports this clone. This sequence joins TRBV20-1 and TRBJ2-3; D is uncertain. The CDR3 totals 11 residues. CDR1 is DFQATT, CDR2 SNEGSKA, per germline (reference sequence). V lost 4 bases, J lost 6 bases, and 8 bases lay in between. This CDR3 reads CSATLGDTQYF. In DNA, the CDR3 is TGCAGTGCTACCCTAGGGGATACGCAGTATTTT.

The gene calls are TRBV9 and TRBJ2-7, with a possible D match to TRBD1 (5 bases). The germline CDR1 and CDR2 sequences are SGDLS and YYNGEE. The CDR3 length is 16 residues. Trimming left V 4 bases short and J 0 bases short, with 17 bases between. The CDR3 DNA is TGTGCCAGCAGCCCACAAGGGGTTCTCCGCTCCTACGAGCAGTACTTC. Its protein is CASSPQGVLRSYEQYF.

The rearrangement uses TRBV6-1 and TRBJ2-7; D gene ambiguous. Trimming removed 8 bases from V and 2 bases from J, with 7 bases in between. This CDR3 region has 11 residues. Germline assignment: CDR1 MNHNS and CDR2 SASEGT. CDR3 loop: CASSRTYEQYF. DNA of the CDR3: TGTGCCAGCTCCCGGACCTACGAGCAGTACTTC.

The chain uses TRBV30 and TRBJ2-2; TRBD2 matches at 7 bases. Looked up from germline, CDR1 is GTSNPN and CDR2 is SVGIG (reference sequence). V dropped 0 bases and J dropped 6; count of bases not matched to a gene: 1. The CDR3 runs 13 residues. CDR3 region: CAWSVREAGELFF. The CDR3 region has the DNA TGTGCCTGGAGTGTACGGGAGGCCGGGGAGCTGTTTTTT.

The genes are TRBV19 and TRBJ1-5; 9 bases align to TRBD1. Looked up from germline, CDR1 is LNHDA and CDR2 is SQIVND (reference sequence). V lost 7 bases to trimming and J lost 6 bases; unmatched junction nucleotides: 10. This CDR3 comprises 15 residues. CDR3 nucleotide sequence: TGTGCCAGTACTGCGGACAGGGGTGGGATTCAGCCCCAGCATTTT. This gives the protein CASTADRGGIQPQHF.

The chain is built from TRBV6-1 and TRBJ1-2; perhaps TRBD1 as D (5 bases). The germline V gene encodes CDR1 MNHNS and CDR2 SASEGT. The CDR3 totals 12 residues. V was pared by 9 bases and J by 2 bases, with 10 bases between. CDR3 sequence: CASQTVNYGYTF. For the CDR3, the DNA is TGTGCCAGTCAGACAGTGAACTATGGCTACACCTTC.

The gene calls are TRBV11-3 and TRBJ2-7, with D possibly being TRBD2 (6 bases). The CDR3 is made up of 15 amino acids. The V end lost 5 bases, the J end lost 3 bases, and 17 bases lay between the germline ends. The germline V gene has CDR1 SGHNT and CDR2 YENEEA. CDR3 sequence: CASSPGSGRDYEQYF. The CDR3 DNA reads TGTGCCAGCAGCCCTGGATCGGGGCGGGACTACGAGCAGTACTTC.